Sequencing of this TCR beta chain was carried out in a study of brain metastases from non-small cell lung cancer. The repertoire was sequenced with immunoSEQ multiplex PCR; TCRdb's copy has only in-frame clones and lacks some. This sample has 15,000 or so clones, with around 81% found just once. Only one count was recorded for this clone. What it recognizes is unknown. Study conclusions and caveats: T-cell infiltration was lower in brain metastases than primaries (P < 0.001).

Sample: primary lung tumor tissue. The sequence was obtained from a donor aged 40 or older with non-small cell lung cancer.

The CDR3 bases are TGTGCCAGCTCAGGACAGGGGACAAACACTGAAGCTTTCTTT. Its protein is CASSGQGTNTEAFF. The chain combines TRBV18 with TRBJ1-1, with 9 bases that match TRBD1. From germline, CDR1 is KGHSH and CDR2 LQKENI. This CDR3 comprises 14 residues. The V and J ends lost 5 bases and 2 bases, in that order; junction bases with no gene match: 3.